Shown below are 25 T cell receptor beta chains from a single sample sequenced in a study of CD4 T cells in relation to SARS-CoV-2 and coronaviruses. Which antigens these TCRs recognize remains unknown. Assay used: immunoSEQ multiplex PCR; TCRdb lists only in-frame clones, some missing. The sample yields 20,000 to 25,000 clones, around 76% seen once. Before the COVID-19 pandemic, during about 2011-2019, CD4+ T cells were taken from unexposed donors. CD4+ T cells were isolated from the cells after about 11 days of culture. Sequenced: CD4+ T cells from PBMCs, cultured in vitro. These receptors were taken from a human donor in good health.

This chain connects TRBV24-1 to TRBJ1-4, with D perhaps matching TRBD1 (5 bases). V was cut by 6 bases and J by 10 bases, with 26 bases left in between. The CDR3 runs to 17 residues. Germline CDR1 and CDR2: KGHDR and SFDVKD. The CDR3 protein is CATSLGKGIQVFGKLFF. DNA for the CDR3: TGTGCCACCAGTTTAGGGAAGGGGATACAGGTTTTTGGAAAACTGTTTTTT.

The rearrangement joins TRBV21-1 to TRBJ1-5. TRBV21-1 constitutes a pseudogene. CDR3 length: 14 amino acids. The DNA of the CDR3 is TGTGCCAGCAGCAACTCCGCGAGCAATCAGCCCCAGCATTTT. It yields the protein CASSNSASNQPQHF.

J is TRBJ2-7 and V is TRBV10-3; 10 bases are shared with TRBD2. This CDR3 is 15 amino acids long. Trimming took 4 bases from V and 6 from J; bases not matched to a gene: 9. Per germline, CDR1 ENHRY and CDR2 SYGVKD. The CDR3 DNA reads as TGTGCCATCAGTGGGGCAGCGGGAGGGATAGGCGAGCAGTACTTC. It translates to CAISGAAGGIGEQYF.

V usage is TRBV30 and J usage is TRBJ1-1; D might be TRBD1 (5 bases). Germline V gene lookup returns CDR1 GTSNPN and CDR2 SVGIG (reference sequence). V was clipped by 1 base and J by 10 bases, with 13 bases between them. The CDR3 runs 12 residues. The CDR3 bases are TGTGCCTGGAGTGGTGGGGGGGTTAGAGCTTTCTTT. The encoded protein is CAWSGGGVRAFF.

This clone was observed a handful of times. The chain is built from TRBV3-1 (or the pseudogene TRBV3-2) and TRBJ1-2, with D maybe TRBD1 (6 bases). Trimming shortened V by 4 bases and J by 6 bases, and 21 bases separated the two germline ends. The CDR3 extends over 16 amino acids. Looked up from germline, CDR1 is LGHDT and CDR2 is YNNKEL (reference sequence). CDR3 nucleotide sequence: TGTGCCAGCAGCCGAGGTGGGGGGCGCGGGGTCAATGGCTACACCTTC. Amino acid sequence: CASSRGGGRGVNGYTF.

This rearrangement joins TRBV25-1 to TRBJ2-1, with a tentative D call TRBD1 (6 bases). Germline lookup yields CDR1 MGHDK and CDR2 SYGVNS. The V gene lost 6 bases and the J gene lost 4 bases, with 13 bases spanning the gap. There are 14 residues in the CDR3. The CDR3 DNA sequence: TGTGCCAGCAGGGGCAGGGACACGTACAATGAGCAGTTCTTC. This translates into CASRGRDTYNEQFF. Looking up the rest from reference TRBV25-1 and TRBJ2-1 gives the full variable domain: EADIYQTPRYLVIGTGKKITLECSQTMGHDKMYWYQQDPGMELHLIHYSYGVNSTEKGDLSSESTVSRIRTEHFPLTLESARPSHTSQYLCASRGRDTYNEQFFGPGTRLTVL.

The rearrangement links TRBV5-1 to TRBJ2-3, with 9 bases matching TRBD2. The J segment lost 1 base and the V segment lost 3 bases, leaving 6 bases of the junction unmatched. The CDR3 is 16 residues long. Germline V CDR1 and CDR2: SGHRS, YFSETQ. In DNA form, the CDR3 reads TGCGCCAGCAGCTGGGGGCCTAGCGGGGGCACAGATACGCAGTATTTT. It translates to CASSWGPSGGTDTQYF.

A few counts support this clone. The CDR3 nucleotides read TGCGCCAGCAGCCAAGGACGGGCAGGAGACTCTGGAAACACCATATATTTT. Its protein is CASSQGRAGDSGNTIYF. The V gene is TRBV4-1, the J gene TRBJ1-3; D not resolved. V was cut by 1 base and J by 0 bases, with 13 bases left in between. CDR1 MGHRA and CDR2 YSYEKL come from the germline V gene. The CDR3 extends over 17 amino acids.

This sequence joins TRBV18 and TRBJ2-1, with D uncertain. The CDR3 has 13 amino acids. CDR1 and CDR2 from the germline V gene are KGHSH and LQKENI. Trimming took off 4 bases at V and 8 bases at J, with 12 bases between the two ends. CDR3 amino acids: CASSQPIVDEQFF. In DNA, the CDR3 is TGTGCCAGCTCACAACCAATAGTAGATGAGCAGTTCTTC.

The chain is built from TRBV6-1 and TRBJ1-1; D may be TRBD1 (6 bases). Deletions cut 4 bases from V and 7 bases from J, with 25 bases between. The CDR3 sequence is 17 residues long. The germline CDR1 and CDR2 sequences are MNHNS and SASEGT. CDR3: CASSGGVVSWGHSEAFF. Here the CDR3 DNA reads TGTGCCAGCAGTGGGGGGGTTGTAAGTTGGGGGCATAGTGAAGCTTTCTTT.

This chain links TRBV6-5 with TRBJ2-7; 10 positions agree with TRBD2. The length of the CDR3 is 15 residues. Germline V gene lookup returns CDR1 MNHEY and CDR2 SVGAGI. The V and J ends lost 6 bases and 6 bases, in that order; junction bases with no gene match: 11. Written as DNA, the CDR3 is TGTGCCAGCAGCTCGACTAGCGGGTTTCGGTTCGAGCAGTACTTC. Encoded protein: CASSSTSGFRFEQYF.

V is TRBV7-3 and J is TRBJ2-6; 8 nucleotides match TRBD1. Unmatched junction bases numbered 6, after V lost 5 bases and J lost 9 bases. There are 14 residues in the CDR3. CDR1 and CDR2 from the germline V gene are SGHTA and FQGTGA. CDR3 sequence reads: CASSRTGSGNVLTF. As DNA, the CDR3 is TGTGCCAGCAGCCGGACAGGGTCCGGCAACGTCCTGACTTTC.

As regards this clone: The junction shows a germline mismatch at one end, possibly a read error. The J gene is TRBJ1-4, the V gene TRBV20-1; D might be TRBD1 (6 bases). Germline V gene data show CDR1 as DFQATT and CDR2 as SNEGSKA (reference sequence). The CDR3 extends over 13 amino acids. This CDR3 reads CSASYQPTGLRGF. The CDR3 DNA reads as TGCAGTGCTAGTTACCAACCGACAGGACTCCGGGGCTTT.

The CDR3 bases are TGTGCCAGCAGCCAGGGGGACTACGAGCAGTACTTC. Encoded protein: CASSQGDYEQYF. V is TRBV11-3 and J is TRBJ2-7; 7 nucleotides agree with TRBD1. CDR3 size: 12 residues. Germline CDR1 and CDR2: SGHNT and YENEEA. V shed 5 bases, J shed 3 bases, and the junction held 1 base outside the gene matches.

This chain uses TRBV4-1 with TRBJ2-1; 11 bases align to TRBD2. The germline V gene has CDR1 MGHRA and CDR2 YSYEKL. CDR3 length equals 16 residues. J was trimmed by 5 bases and V by 0 bases; bases with no gene match: 3. CDR3 DNA: TGCGCCAGCAGCCAAGATACGGGACTAGCGGACAATGAGCAGTTCTTC. Its protein is CASSQDTGLADNEQFF.

V and J are TRBV30 and TRBJ2-5, with D possibly being TRBD2 (7 bases). The CDR3 is made up of 15 amino acids. Trimming stripped 0 bases from V and 4 bases from J, with 15 bases between. CDR1 and CDR2 (germline): GTSNPN, SVGIG (reference sequence). The CDR3 DNA reads TGTGCCTGGAGTGTAGGGGGGGCGAGGGGAGAGACCCAGTACTTC. Protein sequence: CAWSVGGARGETQYF.

The rearrangement joins TRBV4-1 to TRBJ2-2; D remains ambiguous. CDR3 length: 16 residues. V lost 8 bases and J 4 bases, leaving 20 bases between the germline ends. From germline, CDR1 is MGHRA and CDR2 YSYEKL. CDR3 nucleotide sequence: TGCGCCAGCGCGCGGCTAGACCTTGTTAGCACCGGGGAGCTGTTTTTT. This gives the protein CASARLDLVSTGELFF.

The J gene is TRBJ2-1, the V gene TRBV4-1, with D tentatively TRBD2 (6 bases). Trimming stripped 0 bases from V and 10 bases from J, with 25 bases between. The germline CDR1 and CDR2 sequences are MGHRA and YSYEKL. This CDR3 has 18 residues. The CDR3 spells CASSQDGPSAPRREEQFF. The CDR3 DNA sequence: TGCGCCAGCAGCCAAGATGGGCCTAGCGCCCCGCGACGTGAGGAGCAGTTCTTC.

CDR3 loop: CASGLVMRWIEREEPYEQYF. The DNA for the CDR3 is TGTGCTAGTGGTTTGGTGATGAGGTGGATAGAGCGGGAGGAGCCCTACGAGCAGTACTTC. The chain recombines TRBV12-5 with TRBJ2-7, with 9 nucleotides matching TRBD2. Germline V gene sequence: CDR1 LGHNT, CDR2 FRNRAP. The CDR3 loop spans 20 amino acids. The V gene end was trimmed by 0 bases and the J gene end by 2 bases; junction bases not matched to a gene: 17.

This clone was seen a few times. The chain couples TRBV3-1 (or the pseudogene TRBV3-2) to TRBJ2-7; the match to TRBD2 covers 12 bases. Germline CDR1 reads LGHDT; CDR2 reads YNNKEL (reference sequence). CDR3 length: 14 residues. With 4 bases clipped from V and 7 bases from J, the junction kept 5 bases outside the gene matches. CDR3: CASSPTSGSGEQYF. CDR3 in DNA: TGTGCCAGCAGCCCGACTAGCGGGAGTGGTGAGCAGTACTTC.

J is TRBJ1-4 and V is TRBV7-9; 8 bases line up with TRBD1. The germline CDR1 and CDR2 sequences are SEHNR and FQNEAQ (reference sequence). The V segment lost 0 bases and the J segment 8 bases; nucleotides outside the gene matches: 2. This CDR3 is built from 14 residues. The CDR3 sequence: CASSLAGTGEKLFF. CDR3 in DNA: TGTGCCAGCAGCTTAGCAGGGACAGGAGAAAAACTGTTTTTT.

V is TRBV6-5 and J is TRBJ1-5; no firm D call. With 5 bases removed from V and 0 bases from J, the gap between germline ends came to 11 bases. The germline V gene encodes CDR1 MNHEY and CDR2 SVGAGI. The CDR3 is made up of 15 amino acids. The CDR3 region is CASSPLTDSNQPQHF. As DNA, the CDR3 is TGTGCCAGCAGTCCCCTAACAGATAGCAATCAGCCCCAGCATTTT.

In its sample, this clone was seen once. The J gene is TRBJ2-6, the V gene TRBV7-3; D is perhaps TRBD1 (5 bases). V was clipped by 3 bases and J by 0 bases, with 6 bases between them. From germline, CDR1 is SGHTA and CDR2 FQGTGA. The CDR3 has 15 residues. The CDR3, as DNA: TGTGCCAGCAGCTTGACAGTCTCTGGGGCCAACGTCCTGACTTTC. Its protein product is CASSLTVSGANVLTF.

The V call is TRBV2, the J call TRBJ2-7; possibly TRBD2 for D (6 bases). With 10 bases removed from V and 0 bases from J, the gap between germline ends came to 25 bases. Per germline, CDR1 SNHLY and CDR2 FYNNEI. The CDR3 runs to 17 residues. The CDR3 region is CAIGGYAGQGSSYEQYF. CDR3 DNA sequence: TGTGCCATTGGGGGGTACGCAGGGCAGGGCAGCTCCTACGAGCAGTACTTC.

V gene TRBV10-3 combines with J gene TRBJ2-7; possible D gene TRBD1, 7 bases. Germline values: CDR1 ENHRY, CDR2 SYGVKD. This CDR3 is 16 amino acids long. Trimming removed 3 bases at V and 1 base at J, with 16 bases between. The CDR3 here is CAISDGGRGRSYEQYF. The CDR3 DNA is TGTGCCATCAGTGATGGAGGCAGGGGGAGGTCCTACGAGCAGTACTTC.